Sequencing of this TCR beta chain was carried out in a study of OX40 agonist ivuxolimab in advanced cancers. Study-wide background: Patients in dose escalation had liver, melanoma, kidney or head and neck cancers. One hepatocellular carcinoma and a couple of cutaneous melanoma patients partially responded.

The length of the CDR3 is 14 residues. The V and J ends lost 2 bases and 6 bases respectively, with 13 bases between them. Germline values: CDR1 SGHAT, CDR2 FQDESV (reference sequence). The assay was immunoSEQ multiplex PCR, and TCRdb's table has in-frame clones only and misses some. In the table there are 65,000 to 70,000 clones, around nine tenths of which are singletons. Patients with autoimmune history or systemic immunosuppression were excluded. The material was CD4+ or CD8+ T cells sorted from blood, obtained in a trial of the OX40 agonist ivuxolimab. V is TRBV11-1 and J is TRBJ1-1, with D perhaps matching TRBD1 (5 bases). This TCR was sampled from an adult with an advanced solid tumor such as melanoma, head and neck, liver or kidney cancer. CDR3 in amino acids: CASSLQAGIAEAFF. The DNA for the CDR3 is TGTGCCAGCAGCTTACAGGCAGGGATCGCTGAAGCTTTCTTT.